A single sample gave rise to the 8 T cell receptor beta chains below, sequenced in a study of T cells in Graves' hyperthyroidism and ophthalmopathy. Amplification of TCR beta CDR3 regions was performed using RNA transcripts as template. The HTBI primer set drove a first-round RT-PCR of the TCR CDR3. A single record per CDR3 protein comes from TCRdb applying MiXCR to the multiplex PCR reads. The sample holds hundreds of thousands of distinct CDR3 sequences, under 20% seen once. Sequenced input: blood. The origin of the receptors is a woman between 50 and 59 years old with Graves' hyperthyroidism that later progressed to Graves' ophthalmopathy.

The chain combines TRBV7-2 with TRBJ2-2; D is unclear. The CDR3 has 14 residues. Germline V gene lookup returns CDR1 SGHTA and CDR2 FQGNSA. Trimming removed 5 bases at V and 4 bases at J, with 11 bases between. The CDR3 reads CASSPHRITGELFF. The CDR3 DNA follows: TGTGCCAGCAGCCCTCACCGTATCACCGGGGAGCTGTTTTTT.

This clonotype was seen many times. The chain carries TRBV11-2 and TRBJ2-5, with D maybe TRBD2 (5 bases). The germline gives CDR1 SGHAT, CDR2 FQNNGV. CDR3 length: 13 amino acids. Trimming shortened V by 3 bases and J by 13 bases, and 18 bases separated the two germline ends. The CDR3 loop is CASSFGGNGLPYF. DNA for the CDR3: TGTGCCAGCAGCTTCGGCGGAAATGGACTCCCGTACTTC.

This clonotype came up many times. The chain uses TRBV5-1 and TRBJ2-3, with D perhaps TRBD1 or TRBD2 (5 bases each). Germline values: CDR1 SGHRS, CDR2 YFSETQ. V was trimmed by 3 bases and J by 6 bases, leaving 17 bases between them. The CDR3 length is 15 residues. CDR3 DNA sequence: TGCGCCAGCAGCTCAATGGGGACCGGCCCGGATACGCAGTATTTT. Translated: CASSSMGTGPDTQYF.

This clonotype was counted between two and nine times. The chain combines TRBV20-1 with TRBJ1-2; the D gene is possibly TRBD1 (6 bases). Trimming stripped 0 bases from V and 6 bases from J, with 8 bases between. The CDR3 has 12 residues. Germline lookup yields CDR1 DFQATT and CDR2 SNEGSKA (reference sequence). CDR3 nucleotides: TGCAGTGCTAGAGATCCAGGGGATGGCTACACCTTC. Translating it yields CSARDPGDGYTF.

This clonotype has more than one count but fewer than ten. The chain couples TRBV7-6 to TRBJ2-1, with D perhaps matching TRBD2 (7 bases). CDR1 is SGHVS and CDR2 is FNYEAQ in the germline V gene. The length of the CDR3 is 15 residues. V shed 5 bases and J shed 6 bases, with 17 bases lying between them. The CDR3: CASSPRGGASNEQFF. The CDR3, as DNA: TGTGCCAGCAGCCCGAGGGGGGGGGCGTCCAATGAGCAGTTCTTC.

This clonotype was seen more than once but under ten times. This rearrangement joins TRBV6-2 or TRBV6-3 to TRBJ2-5; the D is unclear. Germline V CDR1 and CDR2: MNHEY, SVGEGT. The CDR3 sequence is 16 residues long. V lost 5 bases to trimming and J lost 1 base, with 17 bases between them. The CDR3 DNA reads TGTGCCAGCAGTAAATCCCGGGCAGGAATCCAAGAGACCCAGTACTTC. It translates to CASSKSRAGIQETQYF.

This clonotype showed up many times. V usage is TRBV5-1 and J usage is TRBJ1-1; tentatively, D is TRBD1 (6 bases). In germline, CDR1 is SGHRS, CDR2 YFSETQ. The V end was cut by 0 bases, the J end by 4 bases, with 16 bases between. This CDR3 has 16 amino acids. The CDR3 DNA sequence: TGCGCCAGCAGCTTGGGGTGGGGGCTGTTGAGCACTGAAGCTTTCTTT. This sequence encodes CASSLGWGLLSTEAFF.

This clonotype was recorded many times. J is TRBJ2-6 and V is TRBV6-1; D is undetermined. The length of the CDR3 is 17 residues. Between the trimmed V and J ends, which lost 7 bases and 1 base, there was a span of 17 bases. Germline-derived CDR1 and CDR2 are MNHNS and SASEGT. CDR3 nucleotides: TGTGCCAGCACCCATTATTGGAGAGATTCTGGGGCCAACGTCCTGACTTTC. Amino acid sequence: CASTHYWRDSGANVLTF.